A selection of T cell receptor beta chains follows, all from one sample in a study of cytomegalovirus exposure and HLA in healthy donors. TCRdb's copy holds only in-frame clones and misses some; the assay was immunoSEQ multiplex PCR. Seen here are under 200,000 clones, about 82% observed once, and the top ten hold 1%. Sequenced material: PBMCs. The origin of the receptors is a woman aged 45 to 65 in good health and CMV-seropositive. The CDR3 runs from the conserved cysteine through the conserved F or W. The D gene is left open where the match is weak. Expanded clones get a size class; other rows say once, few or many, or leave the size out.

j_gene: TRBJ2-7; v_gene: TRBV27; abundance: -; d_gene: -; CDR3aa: CASSLSRSLLSEQYF; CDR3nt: TGTGCCAGCAGTTTATCGAGATCCCTTTTAAGTGAGCAGTACTTC
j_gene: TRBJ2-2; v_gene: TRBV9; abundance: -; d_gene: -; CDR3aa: CASRSLGVTGELFF; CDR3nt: TGTGCCAGCAGAAGTCTCGGAGTTACCGGGGAGCTGTTTTTT
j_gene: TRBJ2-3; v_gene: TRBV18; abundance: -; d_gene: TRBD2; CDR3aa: CASSPRTSGTDTQYF; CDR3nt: TGTGCCAGCTCACCACGGACTAGCGGGACCGATACGCAGTATTTT
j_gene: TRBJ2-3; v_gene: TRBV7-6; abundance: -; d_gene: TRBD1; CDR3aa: CASSKGQLEEDTQYF; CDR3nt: TGTGCCAGCAGCAAGGGACAGCTCGAAGAAGATACGCAGTATTTT
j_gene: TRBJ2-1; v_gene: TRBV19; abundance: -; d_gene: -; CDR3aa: CASSIASSEFYNEQFF; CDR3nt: TGTGCCAGTAGTATAGCATCTAGCGAGTTCTACAATGAGCAGTTCTTC
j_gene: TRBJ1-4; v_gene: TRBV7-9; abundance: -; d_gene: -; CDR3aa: CASSFINEKLFF; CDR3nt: TGTGCCAGCAGCTTTATAAATGAAAAACTGTTTTTT
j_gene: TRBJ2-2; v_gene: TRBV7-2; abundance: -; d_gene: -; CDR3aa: CASSLNQAGELFF; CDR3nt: TGTGCCAGCAGCTTAAATCAGGCCGGGGAGCTGTTTTTT
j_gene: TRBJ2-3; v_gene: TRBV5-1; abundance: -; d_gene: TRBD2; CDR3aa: CASSLGGLAPDTQYF; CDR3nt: TGCGCCAGCAGCTTGGGAGGACTAGCGCCAGATACGCAGTATTTT
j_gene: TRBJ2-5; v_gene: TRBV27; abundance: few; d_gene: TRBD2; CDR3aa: CASSPREAGGQETQYF; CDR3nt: TGTGCCAGCAGTCCCCGGGAAGCGGGGGGCCAAGAGACCCAGTACTTC
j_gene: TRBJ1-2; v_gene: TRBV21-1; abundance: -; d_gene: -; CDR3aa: CASSKPSGQNYGYTF; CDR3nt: TGTGCCAGCAGCAAACCCTCCGGACAGAACTATGGCTACACCTTC
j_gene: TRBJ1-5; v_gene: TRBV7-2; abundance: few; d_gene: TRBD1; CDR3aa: CASSGQGNQPQHF; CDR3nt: TGTGCCAGCAGTGGACAGGGCAATCAGCCCCAGCATTTT
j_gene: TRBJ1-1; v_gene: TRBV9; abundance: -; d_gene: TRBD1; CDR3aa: CASSAQGVITEAFF; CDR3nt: TGTGCCAGCAGCGCCCAGGGGGTGATCACTGAAGCTTTCTTT
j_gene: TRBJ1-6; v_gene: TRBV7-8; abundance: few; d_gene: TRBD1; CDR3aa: CASSTHDYGGGGSPLHF; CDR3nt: TGTGCCAGCAGCACCCATGACTACGGAGGGGGCGGTTCACCCCTCCACTTT
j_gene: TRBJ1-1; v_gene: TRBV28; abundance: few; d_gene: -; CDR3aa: CASISRGFITEAFF; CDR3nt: TGTGCCAGTATCTCCCGGGGGTTTATCACTGAAGCTTTCTTT
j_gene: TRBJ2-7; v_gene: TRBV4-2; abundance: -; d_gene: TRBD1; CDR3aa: CASSQGGQGQGEQYF; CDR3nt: TGTGCCAGCAGCCAAGGAGGGCAGGGACAGGGCGAGCAGTACTTC
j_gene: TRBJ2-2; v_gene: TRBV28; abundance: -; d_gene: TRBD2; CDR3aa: CASRDWGLAGRFTGELFF; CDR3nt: TGTGCCAGCAGGGACTGGGGACTAGCGGGACGATTCACCGGGGAGCTGTTTTTT
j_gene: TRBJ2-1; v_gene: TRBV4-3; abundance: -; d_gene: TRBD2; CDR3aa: CASSQLQGNTSGGAGEQFF; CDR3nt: TGCGCCAGCAGCCAGTTACAGGGGAATACTAGCGGGGGGGCCGGGGAGCAGTTCTTC
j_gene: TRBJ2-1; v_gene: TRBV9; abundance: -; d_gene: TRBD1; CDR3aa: CASSETTGQGYYNEQFF; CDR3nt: TGTGCCAGCAGCGAAACTACGGGACAGGGGTACTACAATGAGCAGTTCTTC
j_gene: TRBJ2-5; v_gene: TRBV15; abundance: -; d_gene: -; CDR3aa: CATSSPAETQYF; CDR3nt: TGTGCCACCAGCAGCCCCGCGGAGACCCAGTACTTC
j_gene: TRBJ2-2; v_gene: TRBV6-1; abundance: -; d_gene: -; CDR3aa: CASSEEAIRPPGELFF; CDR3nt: TGTGCCAGCAGTGAGGAGGCGATCAGGCCCCCCGGGGAGCTGTTTTTT
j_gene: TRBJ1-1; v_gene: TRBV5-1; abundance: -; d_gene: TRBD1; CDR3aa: CASSTGDNRGNTEAFF; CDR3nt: TGCGCCAGCAGCACGGGGGACAACAGGGGGAATACTGAAGCTTTCTTT
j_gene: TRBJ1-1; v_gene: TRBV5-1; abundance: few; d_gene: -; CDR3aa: CASTEGIEAFF; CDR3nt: TGCGCCAGTACTGAGGGTATTGAAGCTTTCTTT
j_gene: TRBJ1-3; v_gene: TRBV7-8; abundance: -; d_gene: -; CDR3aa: CASSLAQQNSGNTIYF; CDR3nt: TGTGCCAGCAGCTTAGCACAGCAGAACTCTGGAAACACCATATATTTT
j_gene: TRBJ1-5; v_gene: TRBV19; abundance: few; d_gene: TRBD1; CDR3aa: CASIRQGAEQPQHF; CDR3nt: TGTGCCAGTATTCGACAGGGGGCTGAACAGCCCCAGCATTTT
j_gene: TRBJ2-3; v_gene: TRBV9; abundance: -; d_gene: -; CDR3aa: CASSVSPGVVDTQYF; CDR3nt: TGTGCCAGCAGCGTTTCTCCGGGAGTAGTAGATACGCAGTATTTT
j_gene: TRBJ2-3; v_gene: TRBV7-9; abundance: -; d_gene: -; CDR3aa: CASSLSGYSTDTQYF; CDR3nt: TGTGCCAGCAGCTTAAGCGGGTACAGCACAGATACGCAGTATTTT
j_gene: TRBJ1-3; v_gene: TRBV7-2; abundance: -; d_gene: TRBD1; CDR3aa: CASSSRQGRNTIYF; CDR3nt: TGTGCCAGCAGCTCAAGACAGGGACGAAACACCATATATTTT
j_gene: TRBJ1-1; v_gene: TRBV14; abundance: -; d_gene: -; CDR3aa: CASSPRGTNTEAFF; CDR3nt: TGTGCCAGCAGCCCTCGAGGGACTAACACTGAAGCTTTCTTT
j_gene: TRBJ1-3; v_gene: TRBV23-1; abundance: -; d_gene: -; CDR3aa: CASSQQGPGNTIYF; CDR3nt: TGCGCCAGCAGTCAACAGGGGCCTGGAAACACCATATATTTT
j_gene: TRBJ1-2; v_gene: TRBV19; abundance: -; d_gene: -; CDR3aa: CASSTQGLVYGYTF; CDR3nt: TGTGCCAGTAGTACGCAGGGTTTGGTCTATGGCTACACCTTC
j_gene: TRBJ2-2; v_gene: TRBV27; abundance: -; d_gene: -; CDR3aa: CASSDRWTKTGELFF; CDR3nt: TGTGCCAGCAGTGACCGTTGGACAAAAACCGGGGAGCTGTTTTTT
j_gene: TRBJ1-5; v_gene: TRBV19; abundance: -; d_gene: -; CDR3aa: CASSIVGAFNQPQHF; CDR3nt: TGTGCCAGTAGTATAGTAGGGGCCTTCAATCAGCCCCAGCATTTT
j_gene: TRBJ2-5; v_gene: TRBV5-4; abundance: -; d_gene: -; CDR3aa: CASSLALSRETQYF; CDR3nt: TGTGCCAGCAGCTTGGCCCTCTCGCGGGAGACCCAGTACTTC